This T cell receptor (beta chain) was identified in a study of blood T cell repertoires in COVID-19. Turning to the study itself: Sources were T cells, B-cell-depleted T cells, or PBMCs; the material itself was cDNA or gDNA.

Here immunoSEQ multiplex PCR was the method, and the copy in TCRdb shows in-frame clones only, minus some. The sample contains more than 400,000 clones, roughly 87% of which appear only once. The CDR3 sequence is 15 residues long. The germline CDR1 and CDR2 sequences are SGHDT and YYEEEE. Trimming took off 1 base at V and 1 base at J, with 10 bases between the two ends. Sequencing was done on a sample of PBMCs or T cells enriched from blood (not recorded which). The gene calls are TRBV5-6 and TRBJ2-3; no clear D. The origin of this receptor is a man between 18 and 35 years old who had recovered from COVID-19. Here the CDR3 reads CASSLSYTGTDTQYF. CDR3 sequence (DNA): TGTGCCAGCAGCTTGTCCTATACCGGCACAGATACGCAGTATTTT. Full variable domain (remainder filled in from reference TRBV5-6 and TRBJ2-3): DAGVTQSPTHLIKTRGQQVTLRCSPKSGHDTVSWYQQALGQGPQFIFQYYEEEERQRGNFPDRFSGHQFPNYSSELNVNALLLGDSALYLCASSLSYTGTDTQYFGPGTRLTVL.